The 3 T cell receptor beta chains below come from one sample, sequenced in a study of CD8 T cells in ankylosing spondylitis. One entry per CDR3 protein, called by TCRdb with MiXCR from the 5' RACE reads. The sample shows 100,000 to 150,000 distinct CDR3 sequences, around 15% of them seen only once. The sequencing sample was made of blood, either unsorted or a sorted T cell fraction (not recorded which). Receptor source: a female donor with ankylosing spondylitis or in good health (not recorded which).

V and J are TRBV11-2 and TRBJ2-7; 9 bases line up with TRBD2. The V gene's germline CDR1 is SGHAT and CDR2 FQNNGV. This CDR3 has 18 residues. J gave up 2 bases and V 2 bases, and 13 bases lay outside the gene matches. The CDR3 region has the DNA TGTGCCAGCAGCTTAAGGCGGCCGCCTAGCGGGATCCCCTACGAGCAGTACTTC. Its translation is CASSLRRPPSGIPYEQYF.

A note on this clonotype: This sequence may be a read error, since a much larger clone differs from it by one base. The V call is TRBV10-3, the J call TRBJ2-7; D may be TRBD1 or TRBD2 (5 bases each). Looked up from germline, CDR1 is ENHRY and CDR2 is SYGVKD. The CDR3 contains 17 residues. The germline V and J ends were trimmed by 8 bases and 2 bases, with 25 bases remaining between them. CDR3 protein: CAIGLPARGSRPYEQYF. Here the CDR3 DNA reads TGTGCCATCGGACTCCCTGCGAGGGGAAGCCGTCCCTACGAGCAGTACTTC.

The CDR3 DNA follows: TGTGCCAGCAGTCGTACGAGCGGGAGGGCCACAGATACGCAGTATTTT. Translated, it gives CASSRTSGRATDTQYF. This chain joins TRBV11-2 and TRBJ2-3, with 10 positions matching TRBD2. Germline lookup yields CDR1 SGHAT and CDR2 FQNNGV. The CDR3 is 16 amino acids. V shed 6 bases and J 2 bases; nucleotides not matched to a gene: 8.